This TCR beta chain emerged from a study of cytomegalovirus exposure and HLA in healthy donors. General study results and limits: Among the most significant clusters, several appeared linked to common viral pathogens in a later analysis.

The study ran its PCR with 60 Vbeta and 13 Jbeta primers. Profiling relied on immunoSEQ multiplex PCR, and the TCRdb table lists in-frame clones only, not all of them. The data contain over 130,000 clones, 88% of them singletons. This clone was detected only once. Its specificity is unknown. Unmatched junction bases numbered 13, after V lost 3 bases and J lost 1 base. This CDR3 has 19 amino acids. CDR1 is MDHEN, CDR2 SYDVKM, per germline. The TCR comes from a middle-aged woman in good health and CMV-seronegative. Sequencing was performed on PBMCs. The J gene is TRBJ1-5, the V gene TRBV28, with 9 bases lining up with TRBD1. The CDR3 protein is CASSFWPQGAGVSNQPQHF. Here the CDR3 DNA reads TGTGCCAGCAGTTTCTGGCCACAGGGGGCTGGTGTGAGCAATCAGCCCCAGCATTTT.